This T cell receptor beta chain is from a study of control samples from healthy donors and cancer patients. Repertoires were generated with immunoSEQ multiplex PCR, while TCRdb's copy carries only in-frame clones and drops some. The sample carries about 160,000 clones, roughly 90% recorded once. Germline V gene data show CDR1 as SGHRS and CDR2 as YFSETQ. V was cut by 4 bases and J by 5 bases, with 11 bases left in between. The CDR3 is 13 amino acids. Material for sequencing was blood. The chain couples TRBV5-1 to TRBJ2-3; no reliable D call. The receptor was isolated from a young man in good health. The CDR3 is CASSHPLGDTQYF. CDR3 coding DNA: TGCGCCAGCAGCCATCCGCTAGGAGATACGCAGTATTTT.